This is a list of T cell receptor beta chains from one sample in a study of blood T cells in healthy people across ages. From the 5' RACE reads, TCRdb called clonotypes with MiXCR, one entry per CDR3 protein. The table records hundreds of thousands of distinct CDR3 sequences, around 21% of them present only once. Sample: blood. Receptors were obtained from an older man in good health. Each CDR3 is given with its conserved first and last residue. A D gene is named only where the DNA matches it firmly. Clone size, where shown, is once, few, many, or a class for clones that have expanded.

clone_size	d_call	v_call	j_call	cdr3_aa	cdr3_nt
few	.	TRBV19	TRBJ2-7	CASSTDRTSYEQYF	TGTGCCAGTAGTACCGACAGAACCTCCTACGAGCAGTACTTC
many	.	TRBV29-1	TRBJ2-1	CSVDQEQFF	TGCAGCGTTGATCAAGAGCAGTTCTTC
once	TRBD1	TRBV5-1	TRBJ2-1	CASRQGAYNEQFF	TGCGCCAGCCGACAGGGGGCCTACAATGAGCAGTTCTTC
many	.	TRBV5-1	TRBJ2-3	CASSSGTGTDTQYF	TGTGCCAGCAGTTCCGGGACGGGGACAGATACGCAGTATTTT
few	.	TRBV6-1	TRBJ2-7	CASSEPGDRDGEQYF	TGTGCCAGCAGTGAACCGGGAGACAGGGACGGCGAGCAGTACTTC
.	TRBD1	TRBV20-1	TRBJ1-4	CSARPGQINEKLFF	TGCAGTGCTAGACCGGGACAGATAAATGAAAAACTGTTTTTT
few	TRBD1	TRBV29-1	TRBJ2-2	CSVDRGHTGELFF	TGCAGCGTCGACAGGGGACACACCGGGGAGCTGTTTTTT
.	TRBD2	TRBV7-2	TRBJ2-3	CASSTQAGGTTDTQYF	TGTGCCAGCAGCACTCAAGCGGGAGGTACCACAGATACGCAGTATTTT
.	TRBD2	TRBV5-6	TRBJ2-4	CASSPEGEGNIQYF	TGTGCCAGCAGCCCGGAAGGGGAGGGAAACATTCAGTACTTC
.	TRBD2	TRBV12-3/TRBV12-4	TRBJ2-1	CASSSMGLAGVNEQFF	TGTGCCAGCAGTTCGATGGGACTAGCGGGAGTTAATGAGCAGTTCTTC
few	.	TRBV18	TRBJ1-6	CASSPGQNSPLHF	TGTGCCAGCTCACCGGGACAAAATTCACCCCTCCACTTT
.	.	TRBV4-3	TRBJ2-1	CASSQDGRDNEQFF	TGCGCCAGCAGCCAAGACGGGAGAGACAATGAGCAGTTCTTC
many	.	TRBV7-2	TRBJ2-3	CASSLAASEATVGTQYF	TGTGCCAGCAGCTTAGCCGCTAGCGAGGCAACAGTAGGTACGCAGTATTTT
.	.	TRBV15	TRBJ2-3	CATSTPSVGRQYF	TGTGCCACCAGCACCCCCTCAGTCGGGAGGCAGTATTTT
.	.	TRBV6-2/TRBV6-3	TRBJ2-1	CASSRIGDEQFF	TGTGCCAGCAGTCGAATAGGGGATGAGCAGTTCTTC
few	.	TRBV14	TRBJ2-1	CASSQVHLSYNEQFF	TGTGCCAGCAGCCAGGTTCACCTCTCCTACAATGAGCAGTTCTTC
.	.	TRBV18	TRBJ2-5	CASSPAGGYQETQYF	TGTGCCAGCTCACCTGCAGGGGGGTACCAAGAGACCCAGTACTTC
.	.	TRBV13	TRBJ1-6	CASSLGGDPGISPLHF	TGTGCCAGCAGCTTAGGAGGGGACCCAGGGATTTCACCCCTCCACTTT
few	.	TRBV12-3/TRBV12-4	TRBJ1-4	CASSLKPTNEKLFF	TGTGCCAGTAGTTTGAAGCCAACTAATGAAAAACTGTTTTTT
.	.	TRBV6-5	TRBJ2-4	CASSYSDIQYF	TGTGCCAGCAGTTATTCGGACATTCAGTACTTC
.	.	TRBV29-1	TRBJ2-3	CSVDAREDTQYF	TGCAGCGTTGATGCTCGGGAGGATACGCAGTATTTT
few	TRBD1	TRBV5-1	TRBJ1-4	CASSFSGQGFEKLFF	TGCGCCAGCAGCTTCTCCGGACAGGGTTTTGAAAAACTGTTTTTT
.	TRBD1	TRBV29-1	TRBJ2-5	CSVTTGWEQYF	TGCAGCGTAACGACAGGGTGGGAGCAGTACTTC
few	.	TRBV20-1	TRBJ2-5	CSAPLQGLETQYF	TGCAGTGCTCCTTTACAGGGCTTGGAGACCCAGTACTTC
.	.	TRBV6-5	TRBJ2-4	CASKERSGIQYF	TGTGCCAGCAAAGAACGGTCGGGCATTCAGTACTTC
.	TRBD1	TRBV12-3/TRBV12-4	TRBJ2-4	CASSLGEGAAKNIQYF	TGTGCCAGCAGTTTAGGTGAGGGGGCAGCCAAAAACATTCAGTACTTC
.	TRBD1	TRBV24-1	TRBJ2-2	CATMGTGNTGELFF	TGTGCCACCATGGGGACAGGGAACACCGGGGAGCTGTTTTTT
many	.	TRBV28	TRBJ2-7	CASSPGGSYEQYF	TGTGCCAGCTCTCCAGGGGGGTCCTACGAGCAGTACTTC
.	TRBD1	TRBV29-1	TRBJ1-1	CSVPTGGNTEAFF	TGCAGCGTTCCGACAGGGGGAAACACTGAAGCTTTCTTT
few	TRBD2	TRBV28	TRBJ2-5	CASSSTGGYEEETQYF	TGTGCCAGCAGCTCGACGGGGGGTTATGAGGAAGAGACCCAGTACTTC
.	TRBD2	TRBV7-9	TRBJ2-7	CASSRSGGGYEQYF	TGTGCCAGCAGTCGTAGCGGGGGAGGTTACGAGCAGTACTTC
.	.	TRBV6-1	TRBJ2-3	CASSEALWRKDTQYF	TGTGCCAGCAGTGAAGCGCTTTGGAGAAAAGATACGCAGTATTTT
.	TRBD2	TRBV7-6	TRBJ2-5	CASSLQLAGQETQYF	TGTGCCAGCAGCTTACAACTAGCGGGACAAGAGACCCAGTACTTC
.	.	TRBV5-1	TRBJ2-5	CASSLSLRETQYF	TGCGCCAGCAGCTTGAGCCTCCGGGAGACCCAGTACTTC
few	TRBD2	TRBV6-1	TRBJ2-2	CAIRRGWLAGVGELFF	TGTGCCATCCGCAGGGGCTGGCTAGCGGGAGTCGGGGAGCTGTTTTTT
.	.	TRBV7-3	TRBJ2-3	CASSSWGSPDTQYF	TGTGCCAGCAGTTCCTGGGGGTCCCCAGATACGCAGTATTTT
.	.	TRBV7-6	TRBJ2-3	CASGYRGTDTQYF	TGTGCCAGCGGATACAGGGGCACAGATACGCAGTATTTT
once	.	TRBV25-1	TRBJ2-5	CASSEFLEIETQYF	TGTGCCAGCAGTGAATTCCTAGAAATAGAGACCCAGTACTTC
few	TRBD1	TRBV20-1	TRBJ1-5	CSVPSTGGLSNQPQHF	TGCAGTGTCCCCAGTACAGGGGGCTTAAGCAATCAGCCCCAGCATTTT
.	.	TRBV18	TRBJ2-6	CASSPIQFTSSGANVLTF	TGTGCCAGCTCACCTATACAATTTACAAGCTCTGGGGCCAACGTCCTGACTTTC
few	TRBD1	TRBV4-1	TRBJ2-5	CASSQSVSGTGGETQYF	TGCGCCAGCAGCCAGAGTGTTTCCGGGACAGGGGGAGAGACCCAGTACTTC
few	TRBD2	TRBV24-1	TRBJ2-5	CATTTTSEETQYF	TGTGCCACTACTACGACTAGCGAGGAGACCCAGTACTTC
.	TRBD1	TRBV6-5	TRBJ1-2	CASTPGQGTYTF	TGTGCCAGCACCCCGGGACAGGGGACCTACACCTTC
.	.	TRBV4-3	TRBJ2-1	CASSQEVDYWGRSYNEQFF	TGCGCCAGCAGCCAAGAAGTGGACTACTGGGGGAGGTCCTACAATGAGCAGTTCTTC
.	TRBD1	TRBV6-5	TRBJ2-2	CASSYQGAGELFF	TGTGCCAGCAGTTACCAGGGGGCCGGGGAGCTGTTTTTT
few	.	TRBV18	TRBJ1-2	CASSRQGMMDGYTF	TGTGCCAGCTCACGCCAGGGGATGATGGATGGCTACACCTTC
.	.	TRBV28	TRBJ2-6	CASSFRQIKISGANVLTF	TGTGCCAGCAGTTTCCGACAGATAAAAATCTCTGGGGCCAACGTCCTGACTTTC
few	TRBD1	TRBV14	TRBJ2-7	CASSRIHRGLDEQYF	TGTGCCAGCAGCCGGATACACAGGGGGCTTGATGAGCAGTACTTC
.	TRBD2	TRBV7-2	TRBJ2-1	CASSLETSGNHNEQFF	TGTGCCAGCAGCTTGGAAACTAGCGGGAATCACAATGAGCAGTTCTTC
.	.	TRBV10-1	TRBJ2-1	CASSDTRGGNEQFF	TGCGCCAGCAGTGATACTAGAGGGGGGAATGAGCAGTTCTTC
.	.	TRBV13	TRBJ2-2	CASSLGVGRTGELFF	TGTGCCAGCAGCTTAGGGGTCGGGCGGACCGGGGAGCTGTTTTTT